The 30 T cell receptor beta chains below were found in one sample sequenced in a study of vaccination and CD4 T cells after COVID-19. Their specific antigens are unknown. Once obtained from cultured CD4+ T cells, the DNA was sequenced using the Oncomine TCR Beta short-read assay. TCRdb re-derived calls from the PCR reads in MiXCR, one entry per CDR3 protein. The top ten hold 45% to 50% of the sample, which has roughly 6,000 distinct CDR3 sequences, 40% seen once. Treatment noted: roughly ten-day PBMC culture with coronavirus spike peptide pools or control peptides (ViraFEST assay). These CD4+ T cells came from an unexposed donor, sampled before the COVID-19 pandemic (2011-2018). Sequenced sample: CD4+ T cells from blood, cultured in vitro. Receptors originate from a human donor in good health.

This clonotype was seen more than once but under ten times. CDR3 DNA sequence: TGTGCCATCAGTGAGAAGACAGGGGCCAAACAGCCCCAGCATTTT. Protein product: CAISEKTGAKQPQHF. The rearrangement links TRBV10-3 to TRBJ1-5; TRBD1 matches 8 bases. The germline V gene encodes CDR1 ENHRY and CDR2 SYGVKD. The length of the CDR3 is 15 residues. J lost 7 bases, V lost 2 bases, and 7 bases had no gene match.

The genes are TRBV12-3 or TRBV12-4 and TRBJ1-2, with unresolved D. V lost 1 base and J 6 bases, leaving 9 bases between the germline ends. This CDR3 comprises 13 residues. CDR3 nucleotide sequence: TGTGCCAGCAGTTTAGGTCAGCGGAATGGCTACACCTTC. The encoded protein is CASSLGQRNGYTF.

In its sample, this clonotype was seen a few times. The chain carries TRBV7-2 and TRBJ1-2, with 9 nucleotides matching TRBD1. V was clipped by 3 bases and J by 8 bases; unmatched bases: 1. Germline CDR1 and CDR2: SGHTA and FQGNSA. This CDR3 region has 12 residues. CDR3 DNA sequence: TGTGCCAGCAGCTTCACAGGGGGCGGCTACACCTTC. Translating it yields CASSFTGGGYTF.

This clonotype was observed a handful of times. The genes are TRBV7-9 and TRBJ1-1; D is uncertain. From germline, CDR1 is SEHNR and CDR2 FQNEAQ (reference sequence). Trimming shortened V by 4 bases and J by 3 bases, and 6 bases separated the two germline ends. CDR3 length: 12 residues. CDR3 in DNA: TGTGCCAGCAGCTCCCAGGACACTGAAGCTTTCTTT. Translated: CASSSQDTEAFF.

The CDR3 DNA reads TGTGCCAGCAGCCTATTCGGCTATGGCTACACCTTC. It translates to CASSLFGYGYTF. The chain uses TRBV2 and TRBJ1-2; D gene uncertain. Trimming took 6 bases from V and 4 from J, leaving 9 bases between them. This CDR3 is built from 12 residues. Germline V gene sequence: CDR1 SNHLY, CDR2 FYNNEI.

This chain connects TRBV5-1 to TRBJ1-1, with D possibly matching TRBD1 (5 bases). This CDR3 has 15 amino acids. CDR1 is SGHRS, CDR2 YFSETQ, per germline. Trimming cost V 0 bases and J 5 bases, with 14 bases left between them. CDR3 in DNA: TGCGCCAGCAGCTTGGGGGACGGGGCTTGGACTGAAGCTTTCTTT. Its translation: CASSLGDGAWTEAFF.

This clonotype was detected a few times. The gene calls are TRBV5-4 and TRBJ2-5; TRBD2 matches at 8 bases. After removal of 0 bases from V and 4 bases from J, the junction contained 2 bases not matched to a gene. The CDR3 is 14 residues long. Germline V gene data show CDR1 as SGHNT and CDR2 as YYREEE (reference sequence). The CDR3 DNA reads as TGTGCCAGCAGCTTGGGGCTAGCGGGAGAGACCCAGTACTTC. Its translation: CASSLGLAGETQYF.

The chain carries TRBV6-5 and TRBJ2-7; a possible D gene is TRBD1 (6 bases). Germline V lookup: CDR1 MNHEY, CDR2 SVGAGI. Trimming removed 4 bases at V and 4 bases at J, with 11 bases between. CDR3 length equals 13 residues. The CDR3 DNA reads as TGTGCCAGCAGTTGGCAGGGGAGTTACGAGCAGTACTTC. This gives the protein CASSWQGSYEQYF.

This clonotype was seen a few times. V usage is TRBV4-1 and J usage is TRBJ1-1; D may be TRBD1 (6 bases). CDR1 and CDR2 (germline): MGHRA, YSYEKL. This CDR3 has 14 residues. V shed 4 bases and J shed 7 bases, with 16 bases lying between them. CDR3 sequence (DNA): TGCGCCAGCAGCCTTCCTGCAGGGGACAATGAAGCTTTCTTT. Translated: CASSLPAGDNEAFF.

This clonotype was picked up a small number of times. V gene TRBV15 combines with J gene TRBJ1-5; D is unclear. Trimming removed 3 bases at V and 11 bases at J, with 11 bases between. CDR1 and CDR2 from the germline V gene are LNHNV and YYDKDF (reference sequence). This CDR3 comprises 12 residues. DNA for the CDR3: TGTGCCACCAGCAGCCCCGAGGCGACCCAGCATTTT. This codes for CATSSPEATQHF.

The chain combines TRBV2 with TRBJ2-7; no definite D call. The CDR3 has 10 residues. The germline CDR1 and CDR2 sequences are SNHLY and FYNNEI. V lost 9 bases and J 5 bases, leaving 8 bases between the germline ends. CDR3 in DNA: TGTGCCAGAACGGAAGACGAGCAGTACTTC. Translated, it gives CARTEDEQYF.

The chain joins TRBV5-1 to TRBJ1-2, with unresolved D. The V end lost 3 bases, the J end lost 4 bases, and 10 bases lay between the germline ends. The CDR3 runs 13 residues. Per the germline V gene, CDR1 is SGHRS and CDR2 is YFSETQ. CDR3 sequence: CASSSEQLYGYTF. CDR3 in DNA: TGCGCCAGCAGCTCCGAGCAGCTCTATGGCTACACCTTC.

Remarks on this clonotype: Germline is not matched at one junction end, which may reflect a read error. J is TRBJ2-2 and V is TRBV7-8; 12 nucleotides align to TRBD2. The germline V gene encodes CDR1 SGHVS and CDR2 FQNEAQ. This CDR3 comprises 18 residues. CDR3 in amino acids: CASSLSRTSGVGTGELFF. Here the CDR3 DNA reads TGTGCCAGCAGCTTATCGCGGACTAGCGGGGTGGGCACCGGGGAGCTGTTCTTT.

This clonotype was picked up a small number of times. This chain links TRBV20-1 with TRBJ1-1; D may be TRBD1 (5 bases). Trimming cost V 3 bases and J 8 bases, with 19 bases left between them. CDR1 DFQATT and CDR2 SNEGSKA come from the germline V gene (reference sequence). The length of the CDR3 is 14 residues. The CDR3 region is CSASPPGLWGEAFF. The CDR3 bases are TGCAGTGCTAGCCCACCAGGTCTATGGGGGGAAGCTTTCTTT.

The chain is built from TRBV7-7 and TRBJ2-1; 9 bases are shared with TRBD2. CDR1 is SSHAT and CDR2 is FNYEAQ in the germline V gene (reference sequence). The V gene end was trimmed by 6 bases and the J gene end by 9 bases; junction bases not matched to a gene: 6. The CDR3 contains 13 residues. The CDR3 region has the DNA TGTGCCAGCAGTCTGGGACTAGCTGGTGAGCAGTTCTTC. Amino acid sequence: CASSLGLAGEQFF. Together with reference TRBV7-7 and TRBJ2-1, the CDR3 gives the full variable domain: GAGVSQSPRYKVTKRGQDVTLRCDPISSHATLYWYQQALGQGPEFLTYFNYEAQPDKSGLPSDRFSAERPEGSISTLTIQRTEQRDSAMYRCASSLGLAGEQFFGPGTRLTVL.

This clonotype was found a few times. The chain employs TRBV7-3 and TRBJ2-5; D is unclear. With 3 bases removed from V and 4 bases from J, the gap between germline ends came to 12 bases. The CDR3 totals 14 residues. Germline CDR1 reads SGHTA; CDR2 reads FQGTGA. The CDR3 DNA sequence: TGTGCCAGCAGCTTCTCCGGCAGGTCAGAGACCCAGTACTTC. Protein product: CASSFSGRSETQYF.

The V gene is TRBV5-4, the J gene TRBJ2-1; no definite D call. The CDR3 loop spans 13 amino acids. The germline gives CDR1 SGHNT, CDR2 YYREEE (reference sequence). Trimming stripped 7 bases from V and 2 bases from J, with 10 bases between. For the CDR3, the DNA is TGTGCCAGCGGCAAAGTTCCCTACAATGAGCAGTTCTTC. This gives the protein CASGKVPYNEQFF.

This clonotype has only a few counts. The genes are TRBV7-8 and TRBJ1-6; D is undetermined. The CDR3 consists of 14 residues. V gave up 5 bases and J gave up 2 bases, with 7 bases separating them. Germline V gene sequence: CDR1 SGHVS, CDR2 FQNEAQ. The CDR3 DNA reads as TGTGCCAGCAGCGTACAGACCTATAATTCACCCCTCCACTTT. Protein: CASSVQTYNSPLHF.

This clonotype was detected a few times. The gene calls are TRBV7-6 and TRBJ2-3; the match to TRBD2 covers 8 bases. The CDR3 has 14 amino acids. Germline V gene sequence: CDR1 SGHVS, CDR2 FNYEAQ. V dropped 8 bases and J dropped 1; count of bases not matched to a gene: 5. CDR3 in DNA: TGTGCCAGCGGGGGGCGGGGGGGCACAGATACGCAGTATTTT. This sequence encodes CASGGRGGTDTQYF.

The chain combines TRBV4-2 with TRBJ2-3, with 11 bases lining up with TRBD2. The CDR3 is 16 residues long. CDR1 is LGHNA and CDR2 is YNFKEQ in the germline V gene. V lost 3 bases, J lost 4 bases, and 6 bases stayed unmatched. Here the CDR3 reads CASSQAIAGGPDTQYF. DNA for the CDR3: TGTGCCAGCAGCCAGGCTATAGCGGGGGGGCCAGATACGCAGTATTTT.

This rearrangement joins TRBV7-9 to TRBJ1-1; D perhaps matches TRBD1 (6 bases). This CDR3 has 13 amino acids. V lost 7 bases and J 1 base, leaving 10 bases between the germline ends. Germline assignment: CDR1 SEHNR and CDR2 FQNEAQ (reference sequence). As DNA, the CDR3 is TGTGCCAGCATCTTGGGGGCGAACACTGAAGCTTTCTTT. Translating gives CASILGANTEAFF.

This chain uses TRBV6-4 with TRBJ2-3, with D possibly being TRBD2 (7 bases). Germline CDR1 MRHNA, CDR2 SNTAGT. This CDR3 region has 14 residues. Trimming shortened V by 4 bases and J by 5 bases, and 13 bases separated the two germline ends. For the CDR3, the DNA is TGTGCCAGCAGTGCGGGGGGCGAGGGAGATACGCAGTATTTT. Translated, it gives CASSAGGEGDTQYF.

V gene TRBV4-1 combines with J gene TRBJ2-2, with 9 bases matching TRBD2. The CDR3 is made up of 19 amino acids. V gave up 3 bases and J gave up 3 bases; unmatched junction bases: 14. The V gene's germline CDR1 is MGHRA and CDR2 YSYEKL. This CDR3 reads CASSQGPLAGGPDTGELFF. The CDR3 region has the DNA TGCGCCAGCAGCCAGGGTCCCCTCGCGGGGGGGCCGGACACCGGGGAGCTGTTTTTT.

In this sample, this clonotype turned up a few times. The chain recombines TRBV6-1 with TRBJ1-1, with 7 nucleotides matching TRBD1. The CDR3 spans 14 residues. V dropped 7 bases and J dropped 3; count of bases not matched to a gene: 8. The V gene's germline CDR1 is MNHNS and CDR2 SASEGT. DNA of the CDR3: TGTGCCAGCACTCAGGGGGGCAGAGACACTGAAGCTTTCTTT. Translating gives CASTQGGRDTEAFF.

V usage is TRBV6-5 and J usage is TRBJ1-2, with D perhaps matching TRBD1 (5 bases). The CDR3 contains 12 residues. With 2 bases removed from V and 6 bases from J, the gap between germline ends came to 7 bases. The germline gives CDR1 MNHEY, CDR2 SVGAGI. The CDR3 bases are TGTGCCAGCAGTTACGGGGGAAATGGCTACACCTTC. Translated: CASSYGGNGYTF.

In its sample, this clonotype was seen a few times. The chain carries TRBV6-1 and TRBJ1-2; the D gene is possibly TRBD1 (6 bases). Trimming removed 5 bases at V and 4 bases at J, with 17 bases between. Germline assignment: CDR1 MNHNS and CDR2 SASEGT. The length of the CDR3 is 15 residues. The CDR3 region is CASSLPPGAGYGYTF. The CDR3 DNA sequence: TGTGCCAGCAGTCTACCCCCGGGGGCCGGCTATGGCTACACCTTC.

This clonotype has a handful of counts. The chain carries TRBV6-5 and TRBJ1-1, with D hard to call. Per the germline V gene, CDR1 is MNHEY and CDR2 is SVGAGI. There are 14 residues in the CDR3. Trimming stripped 4 bases from V and 3 bases from J, with 12 bases between. CDR3 sequence: CASSSDFGDTEAFF. CDR3 in DNA: TGTGCCAGCAGTTCAGATTTTGGGGACACTGAAGCTTTCTTT.

The genes are TRBV6-1 and TRBJ1-1; D might be TRBD1 (6 bases). Trimming removed 7 bases at V and 8 bases at J, with 17 bases between. The CDR3 is 13 amino acids. Germline loops: CDR1 MNHNS, CDR2 SASEGT. CDR3 sequence: CASTPRGSPEAFF. CDR3 coding DNA: TGTGCCAGCACCCCCAGGGGAAGCCCCGAAGCTTTCTTT.

V and J are TRBV6-4 and TRBJ2-2, with D uncertain. Trimming left V 2 bases short and J 3 bases short, with 4 bases between. Germline CDR1 and CDR2: MRHNA and SNTAGT. The CDR3 loop spans 13 amino acids. DNA for the CDR3: TGTGCCAGCAGTGACAGGGACACCGGGGAGCTGTTTTTT. This encodes CASSDRDTGELFF.

Only a few counts were recorded for this clonotype. The chain combines TRBV20-1 with TRBJ1-6, with D perhaps matching TRBD1 (5 bases). Germline assignment: CDR1 DFQATT and CDR2 SNEGSKA (reference sequence). The CDR3 runs 16 residues. V was clipped by 3 bases and J by 8 bases, with 20 bases between them. The CDR3 sequence: CSAREPLGARDSPLHF. The CDR3, as DNA: TGCAGTGCTAGGGAGCCCCTTGGGGCTCGGGATTCACCCCTCCACTTT.